This TCR beta chain was retrieved from a study of blood T cell repertoires in COVID-19. Study overall: The samples span acute and convalescent COVID-19 from the United States, Italy and Spain. T cells, B-cell-depleted T cells, or PBMCs provided the cDNA or gDNA that served as material.

Per germline, CDR1 LNHDA and CDR2 SQIVND (reference sequence). The trim removed 7 bases at V and 0 bases at J, leaving 14 bases unmatched. This CDR3 is built from 18 residues. Original analysis: Nucleated cell number was recorded as an estimate derived from reference gene primer amplification. TCRdb's table, derived via immunoSEQ multiplex PCR, lists solely in-frame clones and lacks some. The V and J calls and clone size were taken over from that table, and D and trimming were inferred from the DNA. The table includes around 130,000 clones, approximately 83% detected once. Input material: peripheral blood. The source of this sequence is a woman between 50 and 59 years old who had recovered from COVID-19. The V gene is TRBV19, the J gene TRBJ2-2; TRBD2 agrees at 7 bases. The chain's CDR3 is CASTVGREIGTNTGELFF. CDR3 DNA: TGTGCCAGTACCGTAGGGAGGGAAATTGGGACGAACACCGGGGAGCTGTTTTTT. The full variable domain, with the rest looked up from reference TRBV19 and TRBJ2-2, is DGGITQSPKYLFRKEGQNVTLSCEQNLNHDAMYWYRQDPGQGLRLIYYSQIVNDFQKGDIAEGYSVSREKKESFPLTVTSAQKNPTAFYLCASTVGREIGTNTGELFFGEGSRLTVL.